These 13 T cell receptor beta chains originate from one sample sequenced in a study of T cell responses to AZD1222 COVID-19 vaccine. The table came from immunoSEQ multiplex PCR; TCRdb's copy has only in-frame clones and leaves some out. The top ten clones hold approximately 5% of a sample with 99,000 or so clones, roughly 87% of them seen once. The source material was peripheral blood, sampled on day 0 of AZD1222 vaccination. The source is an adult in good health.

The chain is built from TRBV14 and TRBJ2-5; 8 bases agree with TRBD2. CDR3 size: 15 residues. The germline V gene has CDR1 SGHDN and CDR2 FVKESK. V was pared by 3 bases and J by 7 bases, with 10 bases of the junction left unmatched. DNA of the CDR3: TGTGCCAGCAGCCAGGTCGGGGGGGCTCCCGGGACCCAGTACTTC. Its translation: CASSQVGGAPGTQYF.

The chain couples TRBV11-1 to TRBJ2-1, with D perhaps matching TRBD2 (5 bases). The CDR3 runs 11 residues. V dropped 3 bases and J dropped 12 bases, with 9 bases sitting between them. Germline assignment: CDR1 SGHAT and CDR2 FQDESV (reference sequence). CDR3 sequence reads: CASSLGDRQFF. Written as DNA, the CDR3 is TGTGCCAGCAGCTTGGGAGATCGGCAGTTCTTC.

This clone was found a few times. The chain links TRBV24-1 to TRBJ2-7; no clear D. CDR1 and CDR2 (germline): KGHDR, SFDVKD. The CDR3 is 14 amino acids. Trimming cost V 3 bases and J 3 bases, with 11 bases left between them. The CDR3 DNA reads TGTGCCACCAGTGATAATTCGGGTATCTACGAGCAGTACTTC. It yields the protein CATSDNSGIYEQYF.

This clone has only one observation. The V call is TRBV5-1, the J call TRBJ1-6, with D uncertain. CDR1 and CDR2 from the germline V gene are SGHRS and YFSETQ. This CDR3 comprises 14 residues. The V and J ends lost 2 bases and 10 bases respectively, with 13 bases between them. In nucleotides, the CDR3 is TGCGCCAGCAGCTTAGACGGCTCTGGCTCACCCCTCCACTTT. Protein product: CASSLDGSGSPLHF.

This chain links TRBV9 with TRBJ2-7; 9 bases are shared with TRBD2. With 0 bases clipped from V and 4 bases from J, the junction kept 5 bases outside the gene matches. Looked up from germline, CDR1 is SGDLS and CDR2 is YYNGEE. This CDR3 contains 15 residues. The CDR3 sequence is CASSVGASGVYEQYF. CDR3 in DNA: TGTGCCAGCAGCGTAGGTGCTAGCGGGGTTTACGAGCAGTACTTC.

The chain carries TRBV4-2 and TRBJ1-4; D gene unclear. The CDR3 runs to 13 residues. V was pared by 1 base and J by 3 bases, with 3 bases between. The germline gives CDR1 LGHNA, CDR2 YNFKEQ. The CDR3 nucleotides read TGTGCCAGCAGCCAAGGGGCTAATGAAAAACTGTTTTTT. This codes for CASSQGANEKLFF.

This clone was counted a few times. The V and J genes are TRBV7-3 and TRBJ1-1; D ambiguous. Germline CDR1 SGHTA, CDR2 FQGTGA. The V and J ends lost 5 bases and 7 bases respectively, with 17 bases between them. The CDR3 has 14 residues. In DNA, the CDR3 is TGTGCCAGCAGCCCGACTCGGGCGCAAGGTGAAGCTTTCTTT. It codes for CASSPTRAQGEAFF.

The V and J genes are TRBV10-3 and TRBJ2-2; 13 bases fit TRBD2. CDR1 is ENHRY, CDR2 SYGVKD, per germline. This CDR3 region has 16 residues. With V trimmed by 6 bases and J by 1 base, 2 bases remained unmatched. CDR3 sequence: CAIRGLAGQNTGELFF. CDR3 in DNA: TGTGCCATCAGGGGACTAGCGGGACAGAACACCGGGGAGCTGTTTTTT.

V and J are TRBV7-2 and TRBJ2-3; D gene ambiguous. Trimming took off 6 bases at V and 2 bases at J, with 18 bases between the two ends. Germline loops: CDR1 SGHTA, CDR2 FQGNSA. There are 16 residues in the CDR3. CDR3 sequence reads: CASSVYVAQVTDTQYF. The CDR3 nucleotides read TGTGCCAGCAGTGTCTACGTCGCCCAAGTCACAGATACGCAGTATTTT.

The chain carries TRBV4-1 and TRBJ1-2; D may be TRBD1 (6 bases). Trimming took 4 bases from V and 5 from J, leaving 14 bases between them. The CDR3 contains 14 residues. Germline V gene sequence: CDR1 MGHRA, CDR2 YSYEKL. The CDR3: CASSRDGTPYGYTF. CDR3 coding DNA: TGCGCCAGCAGCCGAGACGGGACACCATATGGCTACACCTTC.

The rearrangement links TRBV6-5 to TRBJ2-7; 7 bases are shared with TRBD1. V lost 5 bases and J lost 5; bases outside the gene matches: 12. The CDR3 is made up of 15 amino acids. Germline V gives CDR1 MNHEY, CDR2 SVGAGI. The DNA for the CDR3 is TGTGCCAGCAGTCCGGGACAGCATCGGTTCCACGAGCAGTACTTC. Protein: CASSPGQHRFHEQYF.

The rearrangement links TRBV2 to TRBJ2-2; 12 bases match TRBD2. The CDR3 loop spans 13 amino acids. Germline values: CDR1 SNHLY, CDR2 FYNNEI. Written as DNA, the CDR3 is TGTGCACTAGCGGGGGGCGACACCGGGGAGCTGTTTTTT. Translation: CALAGGDTGELFF.

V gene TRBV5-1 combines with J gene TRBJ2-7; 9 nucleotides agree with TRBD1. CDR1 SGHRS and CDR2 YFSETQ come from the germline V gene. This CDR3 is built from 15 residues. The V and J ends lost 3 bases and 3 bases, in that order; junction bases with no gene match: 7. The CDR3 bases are TGCGCCAGCAGCTCCGGGACAGGGCCTTTCTACGAGCAGTACTTC. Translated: CASSSGTGPFYEQYF.